The 15 T cell receptor beta chains given below trace back to one sample, sequenced in a study of technical replicates of blood from a few donors. Using immunoSEQ multiplex PCR, the repertoire was profiled, and TCRdb retains in-frame clones only, with some absent. The sample contains 100,000 or so clones, 95% to 96% of which appear only once. Sequenced: T cells isolated from PBMCs. The receptors shown here come from a human donor in good health.

This chain links TRBV7-2 with TRBJ1-1; the D gene is possibly TRBD1 (5 bases). Germline-derived CDR1 and CDR2 are SGHTA and FQGNSA. CDR3 length: 14 residues. V was trimmed by 5 bases and J by 5 bases, leaving 15 bases between them. The CDR3 DNA reads TGTGCCAGCAGCCCCACGGGGGTTCGGACTGAAGCTTTCTTT. Translated, it gives CASSPTGVRTEAFF.

This clone was recorded once. This chain uses TRBV7-6 with TRBJ1-1, with 7 bases that match TRBD1. The CDR3 is 16 amino acids. V dropped 5 bases and J dropped 1; count of bases not matched to a gene: 10. Germline V gene lookup returns CDR1 SGHVS and CDR2 FNYEAQ. The CDR3 sequence is CASSEGAGEWNTEAFF. CDR3 DNA: TGTGCCAGCAGCGAGGGGGCTGGGGAGTGGAACACTGAAGCTTTCTTT.

The gene calls are TRBV28 and TRBJ1-2; TRBD1 might be the D (5 bases). V was cut by 8 bases and J by 8 bases, with 12 bases left in between. The CDR3 is 11 residues long. The germline CDR1 and CDR2 sequences are MDHEN and SYDVKM. Here the CDR3 reads CASRGLEGYTF. CDR3 DNA: TGTGCCAGCCGGGGACTAGAGGGCTACACCTTC.

The rearrangement uses TRBV7-9 and TRBJ2-2; 8 bases align to TRBD1. The J segment lost 5 bases and the V segment lost 5 bases, leaving 4 bases of the junction unmatched. Germline assignment: CDR1 SEHNR and CDR2 FQNEAQ (reference sequence). This CDR3 is built from 14 residues. CDR3: CASSQDRGTGELFF. CDR3 bases: TGTGCCAGCAGCCAAGACAGGGGAACCGGGGAGCTGTTTTTT.

The chain recombines TRBV7-9 with TRBJ2-1; a weak D match, TRBD1 (6 bases). V lost 5 bases, J lost 2 bases, and 10 bases lay in between. The CDR3 extends over 14 amino acids. CDR1 and CDR2 from the germline V gene are SEHNR and FQNEAQ (reference sequence). The CDR3 DNA is TGTGCCAGCAGCCCAGGGGAAACCTACAATGAGCAGTTCTTC. It yields the protein CASSPGETYNEQFF.

The chain has TRBV30 and TRBJ2-1, with 15 nucleotides matching TRBD2. Germline assignment: CDR1 GTSNPN and CDR2 SVGIG (reference sequence). The length of the CDR3 is 15 residues. J gave up 12 bases and V 3 bases, and 9 bases lay outside the gene matches. CDR3 nucleotides: TGTGCCTGGAGCGCTCGGACTAGCGGGAGGGCGGGGCAGTTCTTC. It translates to CAWSARTSGRAGQFF.

V is TRBV19 and J is TRBJ1-4; the match to TRBD1 covers 9 bases. From germline, CDR1 is LNHDA and CDR2 SQIVND (reference sequence). V shed 5 bases, J shed 7 bases, and the junction held 5 bases outside the gene matches. This CDR3 region has 14 residues. CDR3 coding DNA: TGTGCCAGTAGTGTGGGACAGGGAGGTGAAAAACTGTTTTTT. Protein sequence: CASSVGQGGEKLFF.

This rearrangement joins TRBV11-2 to TRBJ2-7; 10 positions agree with TRBD2. Germline trimming cut 4 bases from V and 3 bases from J; bases unmatched to any gene: 3. This CDR3 comprises 14 residues. Looked up from germline, CDR1 is SGHAT and CDR2 is FQNNGV. For the CDR3, the DNA is TGTGCCAGCAGCTCGGCTAGCGGGAGCTACGAGCAGTACTTC. Protein product: CASSSASGSYEQYF.

The V call is TRBV10-1, the J call TRBJ1-5, with 8 bases lining up with TRBD1. The CDR3 loop spans 13 amino acids. Trimming took 4 bases from V and 7 from J; bases not matched to a gene: 3. Germline CDR1 reads WNHNN; CDR2 reads SYGVQD (reference sequence). As DNA, the CDR3 is TGCGCCAGCAGTGGGACAGGGCGACAGCCCCAGCATTTT. Protein sequence: CASSGTGRQPQHF.

V is TRBV7-9 and J is TRBJ2-7; D is possibly TRBD1 (5 bases). Germline V gene data show CDR1 as SEHNR and CDR2 as FQNEAQ (reference sequence). There are 12 residues in the CDR3. V was cut by 8 bases and J by 1 base, with 9 bases left in between. CDR3 residues: CASLDRSYEQYF. The DNA for the CDR3 is TGTGCCAGCCTCGACAGATCCTACGAGCAGTACTTC.

This chain joins TRBV10-2 and TRBJ2-1, with TRBD2 identical over 10 bases. With V trimmed by 5 bases and J by 6 bases, 19 bases remained unmatched. This CDR3 comprises 19 residues. Germline V gene data show CDR1 as WSHSY and CDR2 as SAAADI. The CDR3 here is CASSPQAGGRSGRANEQFF. CDR3 sequence (DNA): TGCGCCAGCAGTCCCCAAGCCGGAGGGAGGAGCGGGAGGGCCAATGAGCAGTTCTTC.

Only one count was recorded for this clone. The chain employs TRBV7-9 and TRBJ2-1, with a weak D call TRBD2 (6 bases). The ends were cut back, 3 bases at V and 0 bases at J, with 9 bases in the middle. Germline V gene sequence: CDR1 SEHNR, CDR2 FQNEAQ (reference sequence). CDR3 length equals 15 residues. The CDR3 DNA reads TGTGCCAGCAGCTTGACCGGGAGCTCCTACAATGAGCAGTTCTTC. Its translation is CASSLTGSSYNEQFF.

This sequence joins TRBV5-1 and TRBJ2-3, with 9 bases fitting TRBD1. This CDR3 is built from 15 residues. CDR1 and CDR2 from the germline V gene are SGHRS and YFSETQ. J gave up 4 bases and V 2 bases, and 5 bases lay outside the gene matches. CDR3 in DNA: TGCGCCAGCAGCTTAAAACAGGGGGCCTCAGATACGCAGTATTTT. It codes for CASSLKQGASDTQYF.

This sequence joins TRBV19 and TRBJ2-1, with 7 bases matching TRBD2. After removal of 9 bases from V and 2 bases from J, the junction contained 4 bases not matched to a gene. Germline V gene lookup returns CDR1 LNHDA and CDR2 SQIVND (reference sequence). CDR3 length equals 13 residues. CDR3: CASTSAPYNEQFF. The DNA of the CDR3 is TGTGCCAGCACTAGCGCACCCTACAATGAGCAGTTCTTC.

The genes are TRBV4-1 and TRBJ1-1; no clear D. This CDR3 region has 14 residues. V was cut by 3 bases and J by 3 bases, with 11 bases left in between. From germline, CDR1 is MGHRA and CDR2 YSYEKL. DNA of the CDR3: TGCGCCAGCAGCCACGGAGGAGGGTACACTGAAGCTTTCTTT. Its translation: CASSHGGGYTEAFF.